One sample yielded the 20 T cell receptor beta chains listed below, sequenced in a study of identical twins' blood T cells. TCRdb itself ran the 5' RACE reads through MiXCR, one entry per CDR3 protein. The table shows 300,000 to 450,000 distinct CDR3 sequences, with 25% to 35% occurring only once. The sample taken for sequencing was PBMCs. The source of these receptors is a woman aged 18 to 50 in good health.

J is TRBJ1-6 and V is TRBV20-1; D is uncertain. The CDR3 totals 14 residues. Trimming shortened V by 0 bases and J by 8 bases, and 11 bases separated the two germline ends. Germline CDR1 is DFQATT and CDR2 is SNEGSKA (reference sequence). DNA of the CDR3: TGCAGTGCTAGAGATCGAGGGTTCTATTCACCCCTCCACTTT. It specifies CSARDRGFYSPLHF.

This clonotype showed up just a few times. CDR3 nucleotide sequence: TGCAGCGTTGCCAGGGGGGGCATGAACACTGAAGCTTTCTTT. It codes for CSVARGGMNTEAFF. This chain uses TRBV29-1 with TRBJ1-1; 7 nucleotides line up with TRBD1. The CDR3 has 14 amino acids. Germline V gene data show CDR1 as SQVTM and CDR2 as ANQGSEA. The V segment lost 4 bases and the J segment 0 bases; nucleotides outside the gene matches: 5.

The V and J genes are TRBV7-2 and TRBJ1-5; D uncertain. CDR1 is SGHTA and CDR2 is FQGNSA in the germline V gene. This CDR3 spans 13 amino acids. V was clipped by 4 bases and J by 7 bases, with 11 bases between them. CDR3: CASSSTKQQPQHF. As DNA, the CDR3 is TGTGCCAGCAGCTCTACGAAGCAACAGCCCCAGCATTTT.

The sample holds one count of this clonotype. At one end, the junction sequence differs from germline, possibly due to a read error. V and J are TRBV29-1 and TRBJ1-1; tentative D call: TRBD1 (5 bases). This CDR3 is built from 17 residues. CDR1 SQVTM and CDR2 ANQGSEA come from the germline V gene. The CDR3 is CSVEDQRTGQPNTGAFF. The DNA for the CDR3 is TGCAGCGTTGAAGACCAACGGACGGGGCAGCCGAACACTGGAGCTTTCTTT.

This clonotype was seen ten or more times. V is TRBV5-1 and J is TRBJ1-1; D might be TRBD1 (5 bases). With 3 bases removed from V and 8 bases from J, the gap between germline ends came to 11 bases. Germline values: CDR1 SGHRS, CDR2 YFSETQ. CDR3 length: 12 residues. The chain's CDR3 is CASSSGTPEAFF. Written as DNA, the CDR3 is TGCGCCAGCAGCTCAGGGACTCCGGAAGCTTTCTTT.

Turning to this clonotype: No conserved phenylalanine or tryptophan is present at the end of the CDR3, so a read error is the likely explanation. The chain carries TRBV30 and TRBJ1-1; D unresolved. This CDR3 has 12 residues. CDR1 GTSNPN and CDR2 SVGIG come from the germline V gene (reference sequence). Between the trimmed V and J ends, which lost 3 bases and 11 bases, there was a span of 16 bases. This CDR3 is CAWRAPRNVAFL. The CDR3, as DNA: TGTGCCTGGAGGGCGCCTCGGAACGTCGCTTTCCTT.

This chain uses TRBV29-1 with TRBJ1-2, with D unresolved. The V gene's germline CDR1 is SQVTM and CDR2 ANQGSEA. The V end was cut by 3 bases, the J end by 6 bases, with 23 bases between. The CDR3 loop spans 16 amino acids. The CDR3 protein is CSVEGRSHLNADGYTF. In nucleotides, the CDR3 is TGCAGCGTTGAGGGCAGGTCGCACCTCAACGCAGATGGCTACACCTTC.

This rearrangement joins TRBV5-1 to TRBJ1-1, with 8 bases lining up with TRBD1. This CDR3 is built from 13 residues. Trimming removed 5 bases from V and 5 bases from J; junction bases left unmatched: 5. Germline CDR1 is SGHRS and CDR2 is YFSETQ. This CDR3 reads CASREQGGTEAFF. CDR3 in DNA: TGCGCCAGCAGGGAACAGGGGGGTACTGAAGCTTTCTTT.

The CDR3 region has the DNA TGTGCCAGCAGTTTTCGTGGGACCTCAGGGGAAGTTGGCTACACCTTC. This encodes CASSFRGTSGEVGYTF. The chain combines TRBV12-3 or TRBV12-4 with TRBJ1-2; possible D gene TRBD1, 6 bases. The germline V and J ends were trimmed by 3 bases and 7 bases, with 21 bases remaining between them. The CDR3 is 16 residues long.

The rearrangement uses TRBV20-1 and TRBJ1-1; 9 bases match TRBD1. With 2 bases clipped from V and 11 bases from J, the junction kept 9 bases outside the gene matches. CDR1 is DFQATT and CDR2 is SNEGSKA in the germline V gene (reference sequence). The CDR3 contains 13 residues. CDR3 bases: TGCAGTGCTAGAATACCGGGACAGGGAGACGCTTTCTTT. It yields the protein CSARIPGQGDAFF.

This clonotype was seen only a few times. V and J are TRBV20-1 and TRBJ2-2; D might be TRBD2 (5 bases). Trimming left V 4 bases short and J 6 bases short, with 9 bases between. The germline V gene encodes CDR1 DFQATT and CDR2 SNEGSKA (reference sequence). The CDR3 contains 12 residues. The CDR3 nucleotides read TGCAGTGCTACCCGGGGTTCCGGGGAGCTGTTTTTT. Its translation is CSATRGSGELFF.

The chain joins TRBV29-1 to TRBJ2-2, with D unclear. The CDR3 has 14 residues. Germline CDR1 SQVTM, CDR2 ANQGSEA. V gave up 0 bases and J gave up 7 bases, with 12 bases separating them. Here the CDR3 DNA reads TGCAGCGTTGAAGATTCACGGGTTAACGGGGAGCTGTTTTTT. As protein: CSVEDSRVNGELFF.

A few counts support this clonotype. V is TRBV7-2 and J is TRBJ2-1; possibly TRBD1 for D (5 bases). The ends were cut back, 3 bases at V and 4 bases at J, with 13 bases in the middle. Germline loops: CDR1 SGHTA, CDR2 FQGNSA. CDR3 length equals 15 residues. CDR3 residues: CASSLAGSVYNEQFF. CDR3 nucleotide sequence: TGTGCCAGCAGCTTGGCAGGGTCCGTGTACAATGAGCAGTTCTTC.

This chain connects TRBV6-6 to TRBJ2-1, with D possibly TRBD1 on 6 matching bases. V lost 6 bases, J lost 0 bases, and 9 bases lay in between. The germline CDR1 and CDR2 sequences are MNHNY and SVGAGI (reference sequence). The CDR3 spans 14 residues. CDR3 coding DNA: TGTGCCAGCAGCCGGGACAACTCCTACAATGAGCAGTTCTTC. This translates into CASSRDNSYNEQFF.

V and J are TRBV12-3 or TRBV12-4 and TRBJ1-1, with D perhaps matching TRBD1 (6 bases). The length of the CDR3 is 13 residues. Trimming pared 8 bases from V and 8 bases from J, leaving 18 bases between. In nucleotides, the CDR3 is TGTGCCAGCCGCGGGGGGCTTTCCACGGAAGCTTTCTTT. It codes for CASRGGLSTEAFF.

This clonotype has a handful of counts. V is TRBV9 and J is TRBJ1-4, with no clear D. The CDR3 loop spans 13 amino acids. Germline-derived CDR1 and CDR2 are SGDLS and YYNGEE. V was trimmed by 3 bases and J by 8 bases, leaving 11 bases between them. CDR3 DNA: TGTGCCAGCAGCGATGTGGAAACGGAAAAACTGTTTTTT. This encodes CASSDVETEKLFF.

On this clonotype: A much more abundant neighbour one base away suggests this may be a read error. The J gene is TRBJ1-2, the V gene TRBV20-1; possible D gene TRBD1, 5 bases. The V gene lost 5 bases and the J gene lost 2 bases, with 15 bases spanning the gap. Germline CDR1 reads DFQATT; CDR2 reads SNEGSKA (reference sequence). The CDR3 is 14 amino acids. CDR3 sequence (DNA): TGCAGTGCTGGAGTGGGGGATTGGAACTATGGCTACACCTTC. This codes for CSAGVGDWNYGYTF.

This clonotype was counted between two and nine times. The J gene is TRBJ2-1, the V gene TRBV14; D is undetermined. The V end was cut by 2 bases, the J end by 4 bases, with 15 bases between. CDR1 and CDR2 (germline): SGHDN, FVKESK. This CDR3 is built from 16 residues. The CDR3 sequence: CASSQRTPWVYNEQFF. The DNA of the CDR3 is TGTGCCAGCAGCCAACGAACACCCTGGGTATACAATGAGCAGTTCTTC. The complete variable domain, with remaining parts taken from reference TRBV14 and TRBJ2-1, reads EAGVTQFPSHSVIEKGQTVTLRCDPISGHDNLYWYRRVMGKEIKFLLHFVKESKQDESGMPNNRFLAERTGGTYSTLKVQPAELEDSGVYFCASSQRTPWVYNEQFFGPGTRLTVL.

The rearrangement uses TRBV13 and TRBJ1-4; 7 bases are a match to TRBD1. The germline CDR1 and CDR2 sequences are PRHDT and FYEKMQ (reference sequence). Germline trimming cut 5 bases from V and 3 bases from J; bases unmatched to any gene: 12. The CDR3 loop spans 17 amino acids. The CDR3 region is CASSPQDRTIANEKLFF. The CDR3 region has the DNA TGTGCCAGCAGCCCCCAGGACAGGACGATAGCTAATGAAAAACTGTTTTTT.

This clonotype has just a few counts. The chain has TRBV28 and TRBJ1-1; D unresolved. The CDR3 consists of 13 residues. Trimming left V 7 bases short and J 1 base short, with 10 bases between. Germline V gene data show CDR1 as MDHEN and CDR2 as SYDVKM. Written as DNA, the CDR3 is TGTGCCAGCAAAAGGGTGGGGAACACTGAAGCTTTCTTT. Its translation: CASKRVGNTEAFF. Filled out from reference TRBV28 and TRBJ1-1, the complete variable domain reads DVKVTQSSRYLVKRTGEKVFLECVQDMDHENMFWYRQDPGLGLRLIYFSYDVKMKEKGDIPEGYSVSREKKERFSLILESASTNQTSMYLCASKRVGNTEAFFGQGTRLTVV.